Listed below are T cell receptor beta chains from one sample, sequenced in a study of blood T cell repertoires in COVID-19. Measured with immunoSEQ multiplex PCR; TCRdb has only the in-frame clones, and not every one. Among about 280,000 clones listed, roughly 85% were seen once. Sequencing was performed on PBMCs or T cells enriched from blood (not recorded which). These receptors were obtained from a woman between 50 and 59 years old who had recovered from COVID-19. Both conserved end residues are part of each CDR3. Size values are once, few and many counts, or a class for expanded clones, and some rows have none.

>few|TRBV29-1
CSVESPSGTEAFF
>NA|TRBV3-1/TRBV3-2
CASSQADRGTYEQYF
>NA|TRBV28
CASSSPSLNTEAFF
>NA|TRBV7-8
CASSLVRDSGTEAFF
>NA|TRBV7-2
CASSPRWTSSGQFF
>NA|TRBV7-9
CASSLGTDSYEQYF
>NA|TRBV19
CASSSRGRTDTQYF
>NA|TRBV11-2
CASSLGTGPGNTIYF
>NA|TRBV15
CATSRGEGRKLFF
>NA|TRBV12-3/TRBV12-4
CASSLSQGKAFF
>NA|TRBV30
CAWGAADTQYF
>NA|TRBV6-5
CASSPQGLRGDEQYF
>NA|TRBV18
CASTGTNQETQYF
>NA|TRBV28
CASSPIGTRPSYNEQFF
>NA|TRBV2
CASSGTGGRREAFF
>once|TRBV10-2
CASTREGPYTGELFF
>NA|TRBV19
CATPGQGPSGNTIYF
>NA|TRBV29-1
CSFRQGAYEQYF
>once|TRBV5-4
CASRRGGGIRNEQFF
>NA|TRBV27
CASSLTAGNTIYF
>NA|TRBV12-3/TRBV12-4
CASSEVGNTIYF
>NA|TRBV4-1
CASSRGAMYGYTF
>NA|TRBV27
CASSLRAGGPDQPQHF
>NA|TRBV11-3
CASSSGSEDTQYF
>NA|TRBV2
CASSGQGGADTQYF
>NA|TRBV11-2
CASSLDRGTNEKLFF
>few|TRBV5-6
CASSLGRRNYGYTF
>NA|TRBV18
CASSSDPGNIQYF
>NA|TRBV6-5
CAVSRNTEAFF
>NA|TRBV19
CASSIDLWRGSNYGYTF
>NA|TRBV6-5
CASSYTGGTEAFF
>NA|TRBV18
CASSPGQNTGELFF
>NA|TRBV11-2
CASSPTGTYEQYF